Presented here are 10 T cell receptor beta chains from one specimen sequenced in a study of T cell responses to AZD1222 COVID-19 vaccine. The repertoire was sequenced with immunoSEQ multiplex PCR; TCRdb's copy has only in-frame clones and lacks some. The data hold about 150,000 clones, with approximately 88% observed a single time. The material was peripheral blood, obtained on day 0 of MenACWY control vaccination. The receptors originated from an adult in good health.

This chain links TRBV4-2 with TRBJ2-3; perhaps D is TRBD1 or TRBD2 (5 bases each). V lost 1 base, J lost 0 bases, and 11 bases lay in between. Germline-derived CDR1 and CDR2 are LGHNA and YNFKEQ. CDR3 length: 16 residues. CDR3 bases: TGTGCCAGCAGCCAAGCCTATGGGGACAGCACAGATACGCAGTATTTT. Amino acid sequence: CASSQAYGDSTDTQYF.

This clone was detected once. CDR3 DNA sequence: TGTGCCAGCAGTTTGGGCGGCTCTCCGAAACCTGATGGCTACACCTTC. Its translation: CASSLGGSPKPDGYTF. The chain employs TRBV28 and TRBJ1-2; D ambiguous. CDR3 length: 16 amino acids. V lost 3 bases, J lost 6 bases, and 20 bases lay in between. From germline, CDR1 is MDHEN and CDR2 SYDVKM.

The chain couples TRBV19 to TRBJ1-2; TRBD1 aligns across 7 bases. The germline gives CDR1 LNHDA, CDR2 SQIVND (reference sequence). Trimming removed 8 bases from V and 3 bases from J; junction bases left unmatched: 15. The CDR3 extends over 16 amino acids. The CDR3 here is CASFGLTGTAYYGYTF. Written as DNA, the CDR3 is TGTGCCAGTTTCGGCCTTACCGGGACAGCTTACTATGGCTACACCTTC.

The chain uses TRBV28 and TRBJ1-3; 8 nucleotides agree with TRBD1. With 6 bases clipped from V and 0 bases from J, the junction kept 10 bases outside the gene matches. CDR3 length equals 17 residues. In germline, CDR1 is MDHEN, CDR2 SYDVKM. This CDR3 is CASSTPGTGNSGNTIYF. The CDR3 DNA follows: TGTGCCAGCAGCACTCCCGGGACAGGAAACTCTGGAAACACCATATATTTT.

V is TRBV27 and J is TRBJ2-1, with TRBD1 matching 7 bases. After removal of 5 bases from V and 3 bases from J, the junction contained 4 bases not matched to a gene. The CDR3 runs to 14 residues. Germline V lookup: CDR1 MNHEY, CDR2 SMNVEV (reference sequence). The CDR3 protein is CASSQDRDYNEQFF. CDR3 nucleotide sequence: TGTGCCAGCAGTCAAGACAGGGACTACAATGAGCAGTTCTTC.

This clone was seen more than once but under ten times. V and J are TRBV6-5 and TRBJ1-5; maybe TRBD1 (6 bases). Germline loops: CDR1 MNHEY, CDR2 SVGAGI. The CDR3 runs to 15 residues. The V end lost 6 bases, the J end lost 3 bases, and 15 bases lay between the germline ends. The CDR3 region has the DNA TGTGCCAGCAGAATATTGCAGGGGACCAATCAGCCCCAGCATTTT. Translation: CASRILQGTNQPQHF.

The rearrangement links TRBV10-1 to TRBJ1-2; 7 bases fit TRBD1. This CDR3 has 16 amino acids. From germline, CDR1 is WNHNN and CDR2 SYGVQD (reference sequence). Trimming at V came to 6 bases and at J to 4 bases, leaving 14 bases not matched to a gene. The DNA for the CDR3 is TGCGCCAGCAGCTTACCCAGGGGGGACTATGCCTATGGCTACACCTTC. Translating gives CASSLPRGDYAYGYTF.

The rearrangement links TRBV21-1 to TRBJ1-5; TRBD1 was called by the table and not checked on the DNA. TRBV21-1 is an annotated pseudogene. The CDR3 has 16 residues. The DNA of the CDR3 is TGTGCCAGCAGCCGCGGACAGCAGGATAGCAATCAGCCCCAGCATTTT. This gives the protein CASSRGQQDSNQPQHF.

This clone was observed once. The chain couples TRBV19 to TRBJ2-5, with 9 bases fitting TRBD1. The CDR3 contains 18 residues. After removal of 0 bases from V and 5 bases from J, the junction contained 13 bases not matched to a gene. Germline V gene lookup returns CDR1 LNHDA and CDR2 SQIVND (reference sequence). CDR3 residues: CASSIDHPRTGVKETQYF. DNA of the CDR3: TGTGCCAGTAGTATAGACCATCCCCGGACAGGGGTGAAGGAGACCCAGTACTTC.

The CDR3 coding sequence is TGTGCCAGCAGCTTGGGTTTCAGGGAGTCCTACGAGCAGTACTTC. Protein sequence: CASSLGFRESYEQYF. This chain joins TRBV5-5 and TRBJ2-7; D may be TRBD1 or TRBD2 (5 bases each). Trimming shortened V by 0 bases and J by 1 base, and 11 bases separated the two germline ends. The CDR3 consists of 15 residues. The germline gives CDR1 SGHKS, CDR2 YYEKEE (reference sequence).